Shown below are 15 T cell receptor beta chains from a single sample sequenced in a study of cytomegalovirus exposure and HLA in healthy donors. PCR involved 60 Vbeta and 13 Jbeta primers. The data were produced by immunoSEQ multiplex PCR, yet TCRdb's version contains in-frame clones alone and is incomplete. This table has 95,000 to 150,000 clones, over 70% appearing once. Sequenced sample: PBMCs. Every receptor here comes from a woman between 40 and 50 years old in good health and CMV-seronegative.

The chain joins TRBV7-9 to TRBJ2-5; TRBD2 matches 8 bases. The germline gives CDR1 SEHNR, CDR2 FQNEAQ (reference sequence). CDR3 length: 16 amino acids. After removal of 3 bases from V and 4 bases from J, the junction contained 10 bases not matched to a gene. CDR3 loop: CASSFLDPGGRETQYF. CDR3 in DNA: TGTGCCAGCAGCTTTCTCGATCCGGGGGGGAGAGAGACCCAGTACTTC.

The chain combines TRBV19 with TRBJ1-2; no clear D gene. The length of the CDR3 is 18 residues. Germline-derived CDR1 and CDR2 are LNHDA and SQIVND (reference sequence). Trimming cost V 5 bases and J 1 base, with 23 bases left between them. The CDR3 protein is CASSLTQKSFLRNYGYTF. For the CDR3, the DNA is TGTGCCAGTAGTCTGACACAAAAGAGCTTCCTTCGTAACTATGGCTACACCTTC.

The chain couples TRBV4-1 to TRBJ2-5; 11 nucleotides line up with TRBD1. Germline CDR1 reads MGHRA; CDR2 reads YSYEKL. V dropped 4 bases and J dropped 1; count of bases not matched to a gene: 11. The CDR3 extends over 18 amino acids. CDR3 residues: CASSLWTGGGTPQETQYF. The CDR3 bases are TGCGCCAGCAGCCTTTGGACAGGGGGCGGCACTCCCCAAGAGACCCAGTACTTC.

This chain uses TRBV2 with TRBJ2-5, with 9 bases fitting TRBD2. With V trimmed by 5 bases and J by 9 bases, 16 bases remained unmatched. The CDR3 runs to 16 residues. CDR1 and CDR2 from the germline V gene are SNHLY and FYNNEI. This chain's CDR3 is CASSREGASAGGAQYF. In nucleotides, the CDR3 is TGTGCCAGCAGTAGGGAAGGGGCTAGCGCGGGGGGGGCCCAGTACTTC.

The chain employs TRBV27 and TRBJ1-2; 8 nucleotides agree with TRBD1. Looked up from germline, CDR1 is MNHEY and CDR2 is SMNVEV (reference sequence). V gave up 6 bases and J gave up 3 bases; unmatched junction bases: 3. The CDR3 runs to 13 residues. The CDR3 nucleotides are TGTGCCAGCAGGACAGGGGATTACTATGGCTACACCTTC. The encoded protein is CASRTGDYYGYTF.

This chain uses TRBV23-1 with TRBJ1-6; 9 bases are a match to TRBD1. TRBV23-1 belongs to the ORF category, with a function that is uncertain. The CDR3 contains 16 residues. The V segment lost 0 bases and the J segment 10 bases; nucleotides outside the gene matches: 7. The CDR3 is CASSQSRDRVRSPLHF. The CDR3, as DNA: TGCGCCAGCAGTCAATCTAGGGACAGGGTTAGGTCACCCCTCCACTTT.

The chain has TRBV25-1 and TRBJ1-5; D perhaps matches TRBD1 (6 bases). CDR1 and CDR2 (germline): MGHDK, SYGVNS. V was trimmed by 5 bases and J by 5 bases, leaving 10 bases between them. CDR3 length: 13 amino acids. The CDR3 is CASSKGDDQPQHF. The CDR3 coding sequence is TGTGCCAGCAGTAAGGGGGACGATCAGCCCCAGCATTTT.

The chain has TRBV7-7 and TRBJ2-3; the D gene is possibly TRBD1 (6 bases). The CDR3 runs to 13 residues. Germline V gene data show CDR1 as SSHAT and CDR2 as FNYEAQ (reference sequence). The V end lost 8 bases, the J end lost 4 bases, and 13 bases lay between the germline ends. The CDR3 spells CASSGPGADTQYF. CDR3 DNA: TGTGCCAGCTCGGGTCCAGGGGCAGATACGCAGTATTTT.

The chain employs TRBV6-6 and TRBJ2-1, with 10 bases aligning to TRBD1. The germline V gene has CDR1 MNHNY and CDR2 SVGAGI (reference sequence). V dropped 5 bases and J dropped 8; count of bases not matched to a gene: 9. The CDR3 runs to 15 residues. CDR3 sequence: CASSPGQGDVYEQFF. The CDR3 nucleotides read TGTGCCAGCAGTCCCGGACAGGGGGATGTTTATGAGCAGTTCTTC.

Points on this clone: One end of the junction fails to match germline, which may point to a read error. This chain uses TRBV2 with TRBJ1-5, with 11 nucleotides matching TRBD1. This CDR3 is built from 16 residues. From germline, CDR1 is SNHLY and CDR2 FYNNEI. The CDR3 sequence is CASSEGTGGNNQPQHF. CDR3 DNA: TGTGCCAGCAGCGAAGGGACAGGGGGAAACAATCAGCCCCAGCATTTT.

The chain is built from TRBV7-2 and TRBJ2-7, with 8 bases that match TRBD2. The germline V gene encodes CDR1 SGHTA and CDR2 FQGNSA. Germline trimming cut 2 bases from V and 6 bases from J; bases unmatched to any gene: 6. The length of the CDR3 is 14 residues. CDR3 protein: CASSLPGLDSEQYF. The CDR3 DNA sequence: TGTGCCAGCAGCTTACCGGGACTAGATTCCGAGCAGTACTTC.

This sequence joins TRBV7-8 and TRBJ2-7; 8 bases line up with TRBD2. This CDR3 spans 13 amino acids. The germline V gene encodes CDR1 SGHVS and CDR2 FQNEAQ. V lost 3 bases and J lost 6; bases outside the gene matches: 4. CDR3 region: CASSFPGLGEQYF. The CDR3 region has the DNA TGTGCCAGCAGCTTTCCGGGACTAGGCGAGCAGTACTTC.

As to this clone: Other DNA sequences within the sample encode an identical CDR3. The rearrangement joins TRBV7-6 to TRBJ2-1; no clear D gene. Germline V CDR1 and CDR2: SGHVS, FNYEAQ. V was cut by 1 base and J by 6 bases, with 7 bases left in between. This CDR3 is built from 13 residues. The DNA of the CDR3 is TGTGCCAGCAGCTTAGGATTAGCCAATGAGCAGTTCTTC. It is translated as CASSLGLANEQFF.

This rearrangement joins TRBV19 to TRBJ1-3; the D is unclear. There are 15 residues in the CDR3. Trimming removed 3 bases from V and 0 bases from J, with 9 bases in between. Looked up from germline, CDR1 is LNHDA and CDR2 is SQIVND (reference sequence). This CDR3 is CASSMGVGSGNTIYF. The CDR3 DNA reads TGTGCCAGTAGTATGGGAGTCGGCTCTGGAAACACCATATATTTT. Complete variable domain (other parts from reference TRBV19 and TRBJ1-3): DGGITQSPKYLFRKEGQNVTLSCEQNLNHDAMYWYRQDPGQGLRLIYYSQIVNDFQKGDIAEGYSVSREKKESFPLTVTSAQKNPTAFYLCASSMGVGSGNTIYFGEGSWLTVV.

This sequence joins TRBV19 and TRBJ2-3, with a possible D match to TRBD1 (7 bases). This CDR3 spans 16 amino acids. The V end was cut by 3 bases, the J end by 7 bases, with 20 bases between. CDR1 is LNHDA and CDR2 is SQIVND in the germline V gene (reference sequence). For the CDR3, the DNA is TGTGCCAGTAGTATTCAGGGGGGACGGGGAATTAATACGCAGTATTTT. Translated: CASSIQGGRGINTQYF.